This T cell receptor beta chain is drawn from a study of blood T cell repertoires in COVID-19. Study information: Acute-phase and convalescent COVID-19 samples originated in the United States, Italy and Spain. In each case, the material was cDNA or gDNA derived from T cells, B-cell-depleted T cells, or PBMCs.

Repertoires were generated with immunoSEQ multiplex PCR, while TCRdb's copy carries only in-frame clones and drops some. The sample lists more than 70,000 clones, roughly 80% occurring once. This CDR3 has 12 residues. Per germline, CDR1 SGHTA and CDR2 FQGNSA. Trimming pared 5 bases from V and 7 bases from J, leaving 9 bases between. The specimen sequenced was peripheral blood. The chain employs TRBV7-2 and TRBJ2-1; D gene unclear. The clonotype comes from a woman aged 80 or over with active or convalescent COVID-19. CDR3 coding DNA: TGTGCCAGCAGCCCCGACATTAATGAGCAGTTCTTC. Its protein product is CASSPDINEQFF.